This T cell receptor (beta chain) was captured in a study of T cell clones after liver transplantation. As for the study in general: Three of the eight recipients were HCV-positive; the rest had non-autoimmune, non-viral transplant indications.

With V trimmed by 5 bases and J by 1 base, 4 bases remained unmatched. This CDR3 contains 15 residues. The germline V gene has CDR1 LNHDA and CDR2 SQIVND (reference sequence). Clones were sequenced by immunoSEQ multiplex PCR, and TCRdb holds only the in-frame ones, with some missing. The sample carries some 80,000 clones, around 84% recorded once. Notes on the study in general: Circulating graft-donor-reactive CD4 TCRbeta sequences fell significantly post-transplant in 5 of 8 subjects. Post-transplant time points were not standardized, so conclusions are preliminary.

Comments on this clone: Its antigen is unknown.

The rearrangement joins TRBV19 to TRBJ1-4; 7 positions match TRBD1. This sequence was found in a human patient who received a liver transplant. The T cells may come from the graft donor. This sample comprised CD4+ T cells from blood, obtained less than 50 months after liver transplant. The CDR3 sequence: CASSYRQGTNEKLFF. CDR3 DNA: TGTGCCAGTAGTTACAGACAGGGAACTAATGAAAAACTGTTTTTT.